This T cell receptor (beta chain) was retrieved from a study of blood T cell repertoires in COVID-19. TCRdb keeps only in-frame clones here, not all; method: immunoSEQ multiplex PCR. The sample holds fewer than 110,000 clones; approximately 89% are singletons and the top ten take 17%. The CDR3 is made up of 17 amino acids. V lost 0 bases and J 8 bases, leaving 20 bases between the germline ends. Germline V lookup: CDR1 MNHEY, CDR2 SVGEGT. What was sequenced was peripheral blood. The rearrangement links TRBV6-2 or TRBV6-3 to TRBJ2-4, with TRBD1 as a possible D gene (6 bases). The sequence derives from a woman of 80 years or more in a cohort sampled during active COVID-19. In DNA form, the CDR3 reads TGTGCCAGCAGTTACTCGGGACAAGGTCCCACCTCGGACATTCAGTACTTC. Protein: CASSYSGQGPTSDIQYF.